This T cell receptor (beta chain) came from a study of identical twins. TCRdb passed the 5' RACE reads through MiXCR, listing each CDR3 protein once. This sample has about 150,000 distinct CDR3 sequences, with roughly 3.2% found just once. This clonotype was found many times. The TCR originated in a man between 18 and 35 years old in good health. Sequencing was performed on memory T cells sorted from blood.

The CDR3 region has the DNA TGCAGTGCTAGGTTTAGCGGGAGTAGGTACAATGAGCAGTTCTTC. This encodes CSARFSGSRYNEQFF. The rearrangement joins TRBV20-1 to TRBJ2-1; 9 bases align to TRBD2. The CDR3 is made up of 15 amino acids. V was clipped by 3 bases and J by 4 bases; unmatched bases: 7. The germline V gene has CDR1 DFQATT and CDR2 SNEGSKA (reference sequence).